This T cell receptor beta chain was retrieved from a study of shared clonotypes between healthy human individuals. Data came from immunoSEQ multiplex PCR; TCRdb stores just in-frame clones and leaves some out. There are about 990,000 clones in the sample; around 82% occur only once, and around 0.61% lies in the top ten. Deletions cut 1 base from V and 5 bases from J, with 11 bases between. The CDR3 length is 15 residues. The germline V gene has CDR1 MGHRA and CDR2 YSYEKL. The investigators split CD4+ cells into a CD45RA+ naive subset and a CD45RA-negative memory subset. Regarding the study as a whole: When naive CD4 clonotypes were compared across a few donors, about 4.9% were shared. Owing to a small donor count, the genetic and exposure-history diversity represented was limited. Even with large depth, rarefaction showed that sorted-subset sequencing was incomplete.

Of note for this clone: Its antigen is undetermined.

The V call is TRBV4-1, the J call TRBJ1-4, with D perhaps matching TRBD1 (5 bases). This clonotype was obtained from a man aged 18 to 30 in good health. Some clones in this sample may be carry-over from other donors' samples. Sequencing was done on a sample of memory CD4+ T cells from PBMCs. Documented subset: CD45RA-negative fraction. The CDR3 region has the DNA TGCGCCAGCAGCCAAGTCCCCAGGGCGAATGAAAAACTGTTTTTT. It yields the protein CASSQVPRANEKLFF.